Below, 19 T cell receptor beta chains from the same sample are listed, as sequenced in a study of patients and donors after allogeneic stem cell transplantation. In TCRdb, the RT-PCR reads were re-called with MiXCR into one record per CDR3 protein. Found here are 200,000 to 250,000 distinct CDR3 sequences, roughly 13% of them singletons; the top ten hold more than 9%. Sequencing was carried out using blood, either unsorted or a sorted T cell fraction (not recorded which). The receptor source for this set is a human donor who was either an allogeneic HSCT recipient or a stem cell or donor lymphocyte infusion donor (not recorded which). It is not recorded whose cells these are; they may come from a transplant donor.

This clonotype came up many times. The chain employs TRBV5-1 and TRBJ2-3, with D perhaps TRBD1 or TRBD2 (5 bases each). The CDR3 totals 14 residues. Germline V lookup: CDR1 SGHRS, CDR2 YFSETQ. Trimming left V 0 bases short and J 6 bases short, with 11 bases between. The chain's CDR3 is CASSLVPGPDTQYF. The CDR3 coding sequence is TGCGCCAGCAGCTTGGTGCCGGGGCCGGATACGCAGTATTTT.

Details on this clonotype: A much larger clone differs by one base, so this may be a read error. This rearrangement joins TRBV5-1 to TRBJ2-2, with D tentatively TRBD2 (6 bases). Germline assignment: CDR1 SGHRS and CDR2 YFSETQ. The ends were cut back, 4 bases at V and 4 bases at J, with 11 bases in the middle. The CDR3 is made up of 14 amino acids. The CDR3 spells CASSAGRATGELFF. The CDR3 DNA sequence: TGCGCCAGCAGCGCGGGACGGGCCACCGGGGAGCTGTTTTTT.

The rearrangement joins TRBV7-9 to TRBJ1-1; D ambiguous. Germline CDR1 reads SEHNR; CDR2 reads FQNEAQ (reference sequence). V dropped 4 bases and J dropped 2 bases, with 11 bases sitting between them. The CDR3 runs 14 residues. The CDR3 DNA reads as TGTGCCAGCAGCTCCCGCACATCAAACACTGAAGCTTTCTTT. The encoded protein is CASSSRTSNTEAFF.

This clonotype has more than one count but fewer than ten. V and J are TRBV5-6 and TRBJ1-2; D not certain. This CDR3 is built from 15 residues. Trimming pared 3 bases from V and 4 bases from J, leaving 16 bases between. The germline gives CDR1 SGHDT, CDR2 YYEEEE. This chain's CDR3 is CASSYQGPGSYGYTF. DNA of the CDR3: TGTGCCAGCAGCTACCAAGGGCCGGGATCCTATGGCTACACCTTC.

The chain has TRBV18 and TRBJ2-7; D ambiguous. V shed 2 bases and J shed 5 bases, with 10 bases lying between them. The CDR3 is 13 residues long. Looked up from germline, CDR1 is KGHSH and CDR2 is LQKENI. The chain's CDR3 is CASSPLGYDEQYF. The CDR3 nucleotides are TGTGCCAGCTCACCATTAGGATACGACGAGCAGTACTTC.

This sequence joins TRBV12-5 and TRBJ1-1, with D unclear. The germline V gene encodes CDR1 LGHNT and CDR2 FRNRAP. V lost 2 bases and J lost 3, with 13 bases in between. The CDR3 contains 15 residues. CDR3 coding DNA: TGTGCTAGTGGTTTGTCCATGATTCGGGACACTGAAGCTTTCTTT. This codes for CASGLSMIRDTEAFF.

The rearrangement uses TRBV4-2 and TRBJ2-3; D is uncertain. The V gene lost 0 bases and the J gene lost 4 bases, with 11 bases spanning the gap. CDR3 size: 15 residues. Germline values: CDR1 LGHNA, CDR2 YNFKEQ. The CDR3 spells CASSQEGKFADTQYF. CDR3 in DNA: TGTGCCAGCAGCCAAGAGGGCAAGTTTGCAGATACGCAGTATTTT.

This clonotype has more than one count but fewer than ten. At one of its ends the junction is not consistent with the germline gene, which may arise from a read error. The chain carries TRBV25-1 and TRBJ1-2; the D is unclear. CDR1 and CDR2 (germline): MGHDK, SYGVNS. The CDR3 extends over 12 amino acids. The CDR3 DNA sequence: TGTGCCAGCAGTGAAGTAAACTTTGGCTACACCTTC. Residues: CASSEVNFGYTF.

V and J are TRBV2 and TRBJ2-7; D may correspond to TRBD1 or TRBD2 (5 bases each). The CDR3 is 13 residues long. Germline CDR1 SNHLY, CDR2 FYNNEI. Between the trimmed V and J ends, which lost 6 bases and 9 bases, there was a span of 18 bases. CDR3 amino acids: CASSGIDSYRQYF. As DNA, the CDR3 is TGTGCCAGCAGCGGGATTGACAGCTACCGGCAGTACTTC.

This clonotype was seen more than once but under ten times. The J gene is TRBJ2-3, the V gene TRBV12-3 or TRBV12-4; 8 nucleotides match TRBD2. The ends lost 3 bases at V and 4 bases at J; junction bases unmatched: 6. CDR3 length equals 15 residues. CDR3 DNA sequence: TGTGCCAGCAGTTTCGGGGGGGGAGTATCAGATACGCAGTATTTT. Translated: CASSFGGGVSDTQYF.

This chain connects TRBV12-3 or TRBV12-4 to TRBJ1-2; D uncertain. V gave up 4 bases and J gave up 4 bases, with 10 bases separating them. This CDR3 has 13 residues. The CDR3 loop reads CASSSDVLYGYTF. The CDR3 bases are TGTGCCAGCAGTTCAGACGTCCTCTATGGCTACACCTTC.

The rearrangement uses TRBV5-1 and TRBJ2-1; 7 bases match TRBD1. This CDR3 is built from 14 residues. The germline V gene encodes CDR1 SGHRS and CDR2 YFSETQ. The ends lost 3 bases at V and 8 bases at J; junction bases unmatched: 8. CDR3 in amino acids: CASSSMTGMDEQFF. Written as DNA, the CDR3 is TGCGCCAGCAGCTCTATGACAGGGATGGATGAGCAGTTCTTC.

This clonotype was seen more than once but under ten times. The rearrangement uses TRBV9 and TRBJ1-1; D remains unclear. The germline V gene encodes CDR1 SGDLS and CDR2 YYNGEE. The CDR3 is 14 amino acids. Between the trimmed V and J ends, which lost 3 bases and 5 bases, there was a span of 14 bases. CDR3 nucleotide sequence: TGTGCCAGCAGCGATCGGTTGGAAGGGACTGAAGCTTTCTTT. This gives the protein CASSDRLEGTEAFF.

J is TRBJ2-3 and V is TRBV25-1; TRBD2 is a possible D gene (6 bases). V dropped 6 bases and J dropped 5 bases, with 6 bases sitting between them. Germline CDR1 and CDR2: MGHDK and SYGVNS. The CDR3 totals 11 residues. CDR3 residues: CASRGGDTQYF. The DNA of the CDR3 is TGTGCCAGCAGGGGGGGAGATACGCAGTATTTT. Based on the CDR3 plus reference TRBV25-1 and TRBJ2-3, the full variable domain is EADIYQTPRYLVIGTGKKITLECSQTMGHDKMYWYQQDPGMELHLIHYSYGVNSTEKGDLSSESTVSRIRTEHFPLTLESARPSHTSQYLCASRGGDTQYFGPGTRLTVL.

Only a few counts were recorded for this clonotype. The DNA for the CDR3 is TGTGCCAGCAGCGTCGGGGGGGACTACGAGCAGTACTTC. Its translation: CASSVGGDYEQYF. The chain couples TRBV9 to TRBJ2-7; 8 nucleotides align to TRBD2. Losses at the gene ends were 2 bases for V and 3 bases for J; bases not matched to a gene: 1. The V gene's germline CDR1 is SGDLS and CDR2 YYNGEE. This CDR3 has 13 amino acids.

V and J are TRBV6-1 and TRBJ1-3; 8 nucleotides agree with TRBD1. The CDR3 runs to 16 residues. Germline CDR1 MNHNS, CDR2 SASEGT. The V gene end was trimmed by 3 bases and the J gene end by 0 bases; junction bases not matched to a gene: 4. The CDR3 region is CASSEPQGASGNTIYF. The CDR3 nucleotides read TGTGCCAGCAGTGAGCCGCAGGGGGCCTCTGGAAACACCATATATTTT.

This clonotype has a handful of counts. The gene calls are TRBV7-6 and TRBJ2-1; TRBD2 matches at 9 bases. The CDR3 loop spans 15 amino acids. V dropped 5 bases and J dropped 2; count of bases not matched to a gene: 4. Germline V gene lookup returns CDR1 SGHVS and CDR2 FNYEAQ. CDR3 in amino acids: CASSTRLAAYNEQFF. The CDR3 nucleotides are TGTGCCAGCAGCACCCGACTAGCGGCCTACAATGAGCAGTTCTTC. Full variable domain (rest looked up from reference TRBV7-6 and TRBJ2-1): GAGVSQSPRYKVTKRGQDVALRCDPISGHVSLYWYRQALGQGPEFLTYFNYEAQQDKSGLPNDRFSAERPEGSISTLTIQRTEQRDSAMYRCASSTRLAAYNEQFFGPGTRLTVL.

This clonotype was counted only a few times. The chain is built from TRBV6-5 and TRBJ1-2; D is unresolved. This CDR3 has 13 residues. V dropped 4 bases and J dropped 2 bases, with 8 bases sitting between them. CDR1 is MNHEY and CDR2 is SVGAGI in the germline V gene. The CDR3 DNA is TGTGCCAGCAGTTCCCCAACCAACTATGGCTACACCTTC. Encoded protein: CASSSPTNYGYTF.

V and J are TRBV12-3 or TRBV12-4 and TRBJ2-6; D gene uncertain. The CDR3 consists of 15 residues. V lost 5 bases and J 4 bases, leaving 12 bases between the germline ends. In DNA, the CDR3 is TGTGCCAGCAGTGGCTGGTCTGGGGGGGCCAACGTCCTGACTTTC. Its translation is CASSGWSGGANVLTF.